The next 6 T cell receptor beta chains were all read from a single sample in a study of blood T cell repertoires in COVID-19. The assay was immunoSEQ multiplex PCR, and TCRdb's table has in-frame clones only and misses some. This sample has about 110,000 clones, with roughly 85% found just once. The specimen was peripheral blood. Receptors originate from a woman aged 55-70 years with acute or convalescent COVID-19.

The V gene is TRBV28, the J gene TRBJ2-1, with TRBD2 matching 9 bases. J gave up 10 bases and V 3 bases, and 1 base lay outside the gene matches. The CDR3 consists of 12 residues. The germline gives CDR1 MDHEN, CDR2 SYDVKM. As DNA, the CDR3 is TGTGCCAGCAGTTTGGGACTAGCAGAGCAGTTCTTC. This codes for CASSLGLAEQFF.

V and J are TRBV19 and TRBJ2-3; TRBD2 matches 7 bases. With V trimmed by 8 bases and J by 0 bases, 5 bases remained unmatched. Germline CDR1 LNHDA, CDR2 SQIVND (reference sequence). There are 14 residues in the CDR3. CDR3 bases: TGTGCCAGTCGGTCGGGGGGAAGCACAGATACGCAGTATTTT. This translates into CASRSGGSTDTQYF.

This sequence joins TRBV24-1 and TRBJ2-7; 10 nucleotides match TRBD1. This CDR3 region has 16 residues. CDR1 is KGHDR and CDR2 is SFDVKD in the germline V gene. Trimming at V came to 0 bases and at J to 3 bases, leaving 4 bases not matched to a gene. The CDR3 spells CATSDLRRTGGYEQYF. The CDR3 nucleotides are TGTGCCACCAGTGATTTGCGGAGGACAGGGGGCTACGAGCAGTACTTC.

CDR3 sequence reads: CASSLFTSSYEQYF. The CDR3 DNA sequence: TGTGCCAGCAGTTTATTTACGAGCTCCTACGAGCAGTACTTC. The chain links TRBV27 to TRBJ2-7; D not resolved. This CDR3 contains 14 residues. The germline CDR1 and CDR2 sequences are MNHEY and SMNVEV (reference sequence). Trimming removed 1 base at V and 0 bases at J, with 7 bases between.

The chain is built from TRBV27 and TRBJ1-6; D perhaps matches TRBD1 (5 bases). The CDR3 is made up of 14 amino acids. The V end lost 9 bases, the J end lost 9 bases, and 18 bases lay between the germline ends. Germline CDR1 and CDR2: MNHEY and SMNVEV (reference sequence). CDR3 loop: CASMGVRSGSPLHF. The CDR3 nucleotides are TGTGCCAGTATGGGGGTTCGTAGCGGTTCACCCCTCCACTTT.

On this clone itself: Mismatch with germline at one junction end may stem from a read error. V and J are TRBV15 and TRBJ2-6; 7 nucleotides agree with TRBD1. Germline CDR1 is LNHNV and CDR2 is YYDKDF (reference sequence). This CDR3 has 16 residues. In nucleotides, the CDR3 is TGTGCCGCCAGCAGGCTACAGGGGTCTGGGGCCAACGTCCTGACTTTC. It encodes CAASRLQGSGANVLTF.